What follows is one T cell receptor (beta chain) and its context. The data were obtained in a study of radiation and T cells in renal cell carcinoma. CDR1 is MGHRA and CDR2 is YSYEKL in the germline V gene. V dropped 0 bases and J dropped 0 bases, with 16 bases sitting between them. This CDR3 comprises 18 residues. The time point: baseline pretreatment blood. Treatment noted: 15 Gy SBRT to primary tumor, nephrectomy 4 weeks later. The patient's renal cell carcinoma had clear cell pathology. TCRdb's table, derived via immunoSEQ multiplex PCR, lists solely in-frame clones and lacks some. Found here are about 59,000 clones, just under 80% of them singletons; the top ten hold about 7.3%.

The gene calls are TRBV4-1 and TRBJ2-3; no clear D gene. The clonotype comes from a man aged 55 to 70 with renal cell carcinoma. Sample: blood, taken from a patient whose treatment included radiotherapy and nephrectomy. CDR3 sequence: CASSQDGWLPPSTDTQYF. The DNA for the CDR3 is TGCGCCAGCAGCCAAGATGGTTGGCTTCCCCCTAGCACAGATACGCAGTATTTT.